This entry lists 26 T cell receptor beta chains sequenced from one sample in a study of cytomegalovirus exposure and HLA in healthy donors. The PCR was carried out with 60 Vbeta primers and 13 Jbeta primers. Profiled with immunoSEQ multiplex PCR; TCRdb holds only in-frame clones, not every one. The sample contains under 200,000 clones, approximately 80% of which appear only once. Sequencing was carried out using PBMCs. These receptors were collected from a man aged 25-40 years in good health and CMV-seronegative.

The CDR3 nucleotides are TGTGCCAGCAGCTTAGCGGCGACAGCTGGAAACACCATATATTTT. It encodes CASSLAATAGNTIYF. The chain joins TRBV7-2 to TRBJ1-3, with D maybe TRBD1 (5 bases). V was cut by 0 bases and J by 2 bases, with 8 bases left in between. Germline lookup yields CDR1 SGHTA and CDR2 FQGNSA. This CDR3 is built from 15 residues.

The rearrangement joins TRBV27 to TRBJ2-7; the match to TRBD1 covers 7 bases. The CDR3 runs to 13 residues. J lost 2 bases, V lost 8 bases, and 6 bases had no gene match. Germline V gives CDR1 MNHEY, CDR2 SMNVEV (reference sequence). The CDR3 protein is CASGPGQTYEQYF. CDR3 nucleotides: TGTGCCAGCGGCCCGGGACAGACCTACGAGCAGTACTTC.

The rearrangement links TRBV13 to TRBJ2-7; D unclear. The CDR3 consists of 15 residues. The V gene's germline CDR1 is PRHDT and CDR2 FYEKMQ (reference sequence). With 2 bases removed from V and 0 bases from J, the gap between germline ends came to 11 bases. The CDR3 DNA reads as TGTGCCAGCAGCTTAACCGCAATTAGCTCCTACGAGCAGTACTTC. This codes for CASSLTAISSYEQYF. Full variable domain (rest looked up from reference TRBV13 and TRBJ2-7): AAGVIQSPRHLIKEKRETATLKCYPIPRHDTVYWYQQGPGQDPQFLISFYEKMQSDKGSIPDRFSAQQFSDYHSELNMSSLELGDSALYFCASSLTAISSYEQYFGPGTRLTVT.

V and J are TRBV27 and TRBJ2-7, with 10 bases fitting TRBD2. The CDR3 has 17 residues. From germline, CDR1 is MNHEY and CDR2 SMNVEV (reference sequence). Trimming took 5 bases from V and 7 from J; bases not matched to a gene: 17. CDR3 loop: CASSATLLSGGGREQYF. For the CDR3, the DNA is TGTGCCAGCAGTGCTACACTACTGAGCGGGGGGGGGAGAGAGCAGTACTTC.

The chain joins TRBV2 to TRBJ2-5; tentatively, D is TRBD2 (6 bases). V dropped 3 bases and J dropped 2 bases, with 13 bases sitting between them. CDR1 and CDR2 from the germline V gene are SNHLY and FYNNEI. The CDR3 runs to 15 residues. The chain's CDR3 is CASSEGGGRQETQYF. The CDR3 DNA follows: TGTGCCAGCAGTGAGGGCGGAGGGCGGCAAGAGACCCAGTACTTC.

The V gene is TRBV4-3, the J gene TRBJ2-7; 10 bases agree with TRBD2. This CDR3 has 14 amino acids. Unmatched junction bases numbered 7, after V lost 8 bases and J lost 3 bases. Germline values: CDR1 LGHNA, CDR2 YSLEER. The CDR3 DNA reads TGCGCCAGCCGACCTGGACTAGCGGACTACGAGCAGTACTTC. It is translated as CASRPGLADYEQYF.

This chain uses TRBV7-2 with TRBJ2-1; a weak D match, TRBD2 (6 bases). This CDR3 is built from 14 residues. V was trimmed by 4 bases and J by 10 bases, leaving 17 bases between them. CDR1 and CDR2 from the germline V gene are SGHTA and FQGNSA. CDR3 amino acids: CASSSPSGTPEQFF. In DNA, the CDR3 is TGTGCCAGCAGCTCGCCATCCGGGACTCCAGAGCAGTTCTTC.

The chain combines TRBV4-3 with TRBJ2-2; no clear D. The V end lost 4 bases, the J end lost 5 bases, and 11 bases lay between the germline ends. Germline loops: CDR1 LGHNA, CDR2 YSLEER. This CDR3 contains 14 residues. The CDR3, as DNA: TGCGCCAGCAGCCGGGCAGATTTTACCGGGGAGCTGTTTTTT. It codes for CASSRADFTGELFF.

The chain recombines TRBV9 with TRBJ1-4, with no clear D. V was pared by 0 bases and J by 2 bases, with 8 bases between. CDR3 length: 15 amino acids. Germline V CDR1 and CDR2: SGDLS, YYNGEE. The CDR3 DNA reads TGTGCCAGCAGCGTAGAAGCACAGACTAATGAAAAACTGTTTTTT. This gives the protein CASSVEAQTNEKLFF.

V and J are TRBV5-4 and TRBJ2-1, with 13 bases fitting TRBD2. The CDR3 loop spans 15 amino acids. From germline, CDR1 is SGHNT and CDR2 YYREEE (reference sequence). The V and J ends lost 0 bases and 8 bases, in that order; junction bases with no gene match: 2. The CDR3 nucleotides read TGTGCCAGCAGCTTGGCACTAGCGGGAGGGGATGAGCAGTTCTTC. It encodes CASSLALAGGDEQFF.

This chain links TRBV30 with TRBJ2-1; 7 nucleotides match TRBD2. This CDR3 is 13 amino acids long. Germline CDR1 is GTSNPN and CDR2 is SVGIG (reference sequence). With V trimmed by 5 bases and J by 9 bases, 10 bases remained unmatched. CDR3 protein: CAWGWVAGSEQFF. CDR3 in DNA: TGTGCCTGGGGGTGGGTAGCGGGTTCTGAGCAGTTCTTC.

This clone was observed a single time. The chain combines TRBV5-6 with TRBJ2-7; the D is unclear. The CDR3 length is 14 residues. V gave up 0 bases and J gave up 9 bases, with 16 bases separating them. Germline CDR1 SGHDT, CDR2 YYEEEE. CDR3 coding DNA: TGTGCCAGCAGCTTGGGGGCCCCAATATTAACGCAGTACTTC. Protein sequence: CASSLGAPILTQYF. The whole variable domain, remainder taken from reference TRBV5-6 and TRBJ2-7, is DAGVTQSPTHLIKTRGQQVTLRCSPKSGHDTVSWYQQALGQGPQFIFQYYEEEERQRGNFPDRFSGHQFPNYSSELNVNALLLGDSALYLCASSLGAPILTQYFGPGTRLTVT.

The chain couples TRBV4-2 to TRBJ2-7, with 11 bases fitting TRBD2. The CDR3 covers 16 residues. The V segment lost 0 bases and the J segment 1 base; nucleotides outside the gene matches: 2. Germline CDR1 and CDR2: LGHNA and YNFKEQ. The CDR3 sequence: CASSQELAGGSYEQYF. The DNA for the CDR3 is TGTGCCAGCAGCCAAGAATTAGCGGGAGGGTCCTACGAGCAGTACTTC.

The chain joins TRBV9 to TRBJ2-7, with 7 bases that match TRBD1. The length of the CDR3 is 12 residues. Germline V lookup: CDR1 SGDLS, CDR2 YYNGEE. V lost 7 bases to trimming and J lost 6 bases; unmatched junction nucleotides: 7. The CDR3 DNA reads TGTGCCAGCGGGGACAGTTCGCGCGAGCAGTACTTC. Amino acid sequence: CASGDSSREQYF.

The chain links TRBV4-3 to TRBJ1-6, with TRBD1 identical over 10 bases. This CDR3 spans 19 amino acids. CDR1 and CDR2 (germline): LGHNA, YSLEER. Losses at the gene ends were 0 bases for V and 3 bases for J; bases not matched to a gene: 8. The CDR3 sequence: CASSQDSGQGRVYNSPLHF. For the CDR3, the DNA is TGCGCCAGCAGCCAAGACTCGGGACAGGGGAGGGTCTATAATTCACCCCTCCACTTT.

This chain connects TRBV5-1 to TRBJ1-2, with TRBD1 as a possible D gene (5 bases). CDR1 and CDR2 from the germline V gene are SGHRS and YFSETQ. The germline V and J ends were trimmed by 4 bases and 7 bases, with 11 bases remaining between them. CDR3 length equals 12 residues. The CDR3 loop is CASSTADSGYTF. The DNA for the CDR3 is TGCGCCAGCAGCACCGCTGACAGTGGCTACACCTTC.

V and J are TRBV5-5 and TRBJ1-2; D unclear. Between the trimmed V and J ends, which lost 0 bases and 8 bases, there was a span of 14 bases. CDR1 and CDR2 (germline): SGHKS, YYEKEE (reference sequence). The CDR3 is 14 residues long. In DNA form, the CDR3 reads TGTGCCAGCAGCTTGGACACAGCTGGGAGCGGCTACACCTTC. Translation gives CASSLDTAGSGYTF.

The V gene is TRBV27, the J gene TRBJ2-7, with 11 bases aligning to TRBD2. V lost 4 bases and J lost 6; bases outside the gene matches: 8. Germline CDR1 and CDR2: MNHEY and SMNVEV (reference sequence). The CDR3 spans 15 residues. The chain's CDR3 is CASSSRTSGQGEQYF. The CDR3 bases are TGTGCCAGCAGTTCACGGACTAGCGGGCAGGGCGAGCAGTACTTC.

V usage is TRBV2 and J usage is TRBJ1-5; D is unclear. Germline CDR1 is SNHLY and CDR2 is FYNNEI. V was clipped by 7 bases and J by 2 bases, with 12 bases between them. The CDR3 has 14 residues. The CDR3 nucleotides read TGTGCCAGCATGGAGGGCCCGGGCAATCAGCCCCAGCATTTT. It yields the protein CASMEGPGNQPQHF.

This rearrangement joins TRBV5-1 to TRBJ2-3, with 8 bases fitting TRBD2. The CDR3 is 15 amino acids. V trimming: 0 bases; J trimming: 3 bases; junction bases outside the gene matches: 3. Germline V lookup: CDR1 SGHRS, CDR2 YFSETQ. CDR3 sequence reads: CASSLEGTRTDTQYF. The CDR3 DNA reads as TGCGCCAGCAGCTTGGAGGGGACTAGAACAGATACGCAGTATTTT.

The chain couples TRBV6-1 to TRBJ1-2; 7 bases map to TRBD1. Germline V gives CDR1 MNHNS, CDR2 SASEGT. V lost 0 bases and J lost 4; bases outside the gene matches: 5. CDR3 length equals 15 residues. This chain's CDR3 is CASSEAPTGTYGYTF. The CDR3 region has the DNA TGTGCCAGCAGTGAAGCGCCGACAGGGACCTATGGCTACACCTTC.

This sequence joins TRBV7-9 and TRBJ1-2, with D unresolved. Germline V lookup: CDR1 SEHNR, CDR2 FQNEAQ (reference sequence). Trimming stripped 4 bases from V and 0 bases from J, with 18 bases between. The CDR3 covers 17 residues. Here the CDR3 DNA reads TGTGCCAGCAGCTCTCCCGGGAACAGCGAAACTAACTATGGCTACACCTTC. This codes for CASSSPGNSETNYGYTF. Full variable domain (remainder filled in from reference TRBV7-9 and TRBJ1-2): DTGVSQNPRHKITKRGQNVTFRCDPISEHNRLYWYRQTLGQGPEFLTYFQNEAQLEKSRLLSDRFSAERPKGSFSTLEIQRTEQGDSAMYLCASSSPGNSETNYGYTFGSGTRLTVV.

The chain has TRBV28 and TRBJ1-1; a weak D match, TRBD1 (6 bases). In germline, CDR1 is MDHEN, CDR2 SYDVKM. V was clipped by 3 bases and J by 4 bases, with 15 bases between them. The length of the CDR3 is 15 residues. CDR3 coding DNA: TGTGCCAGCAGTTTCCCCTATGGGGGCGGCACTGAAGCTTTCTTT. Translation gives CASSFPYGGGTEAFF.

J is TRBJ1-5 and V is TRBV6-5, with 11 nucleotides matching TRBD1. This CDR3 is 16 amino acids long. Looked up from germline, CDR1 is MNHEY and CDR2 is SVGAGI. V gave up 4 bases and J gave up 5 bases; unmatched junction bases: 7. CDR3: CASSSSGQGAHQPQHF. Here the CDR3 DNA reads TGTGCCAGCAGTTCCTCCGGACAGGGGGCTCATCAGCCCCAGCATTTT.

The CDR3 region has the DNA TGTGCCAGCAGCTTTTTTGGGCCGAACACTGAAGCTTTCTTT. It specifies CASSFFGPNTEAFF. This chain connects TRBV5-4 to TRBJ1-1, with D uncertain. Trimming pared 2 bases from V and 1 base from J, leaving 9 bases between. Germline CDR1 is SGHNT and CDR2 is YYREEE (reference sequence). The CDR3 covers 14 residues. Using reference TRBV5-4 and TRBJ1-1 for the parts outside the CDR3, the full variable domain is ETGVTQSPTHLIKTRGQQVTLRCSSQSGHNTVSWYQQALGQGPQFIFQYYREEENGRGNFPPRFSGLQFPNYSSELNVNALELDDSALYLCASSFFGPNTEAFFGQGTRLTVV.

V and J are TRBV20-1 and TRBJ1-1; tentatively, D is TRBD1 (6 bases). Germline V CDR1 and CDR2: DFQATT, SNEGSKA (reference sequence). The V end lost 6 bases, the J end lost 6 bases, and 11 bases lay between the germline ends. The CDR3 covers 11 residues. The DNA of the CDR3 is TGCAGTGCGTTGACAGGTCCTGAAGCTTTCTTT. This sequence encodes CSALTGPEAFF.